Below are 21 T cell receptor beta chains sequenced from a single sample in a study of T-cell memory formation after mild COVID-19. TCRdb used MiXCR to reprocess the 5' RACE reads, holding one entry per CDR3 protein. The sample contains about 110,000 distinct CDR3 sequences, 18% of which appear only once. The sample was PBMCs or a T cell subset sorted from them (not recorded which). The receptors here all came from a man between 18 and 29 years old who had mild COVID-19 (a few samples of this study predate the infection). Cell type and time point are not known.

The chain employs TRBV5-6 and TRBJ2-3; 10 nucleotides match TRBD2. Germline trimming cut 1 base from V and 0 bases from J; bases unmatched to any gene: 5. CDR3 length: 17 residues. Looked up from germline, CDR1 is SGHDT and CDR2 is YYEEEE. CDR3 region: CASSLRPSGGSTDTQYF. The DNA for the CDR3 is TGTGCCAGCAGCTTGCGTCCTAGCGGGGGTAGCACAGATACGCAGTATTTT.

J is TRBJ1-1 and V is TRBV30, with D possibly being TRBD1 (5 bases). In germline, CDR1 is GTSNPN, CDR2 SVGIG (reference sequence). The CDR3 runs to 14 residues. With 8 bases removed from V and 0 bases from J, the gap between germline ends came to 16 bases. CDR3 sequence reads: CAGGVTAMNTEAFF. The CDR3 DNA sequence: TGTGCCGGGGGGGTGACGGCCATGAACACTGAAGCTTTCTTT.

V usage is TRBV10-3 and J usage is TRBJ1-1; D is possibly TRBD1 (6 bases). V gave up 3 bases and J gave up 4 bases, with 12 bases separating them. The CDR3 runs to 14 residues. Germline lookup yields CDR1 ENHRY and CDR2 SYGVKD. The CDR3 region has the DNA TGTGCCATCAGTGACCCTAGGGGGAGCACTGAAGCTTTCTTT. It codes for CAISDPRGSTEAFF.

By sample share, this clonotype is medium-sized (0.01 to 0.1%). Here the CDR3 DNA reads TGTGCCACCAGTGATACCCGGGCCGACACCGGGGAGCTGTTTTTT. Its translation is CATSDTRADTGELFF. The gene calls are TRBV24-1 and TRBJ2-2; D is ambiguous. The CDR3 consists of 15 residues. Germline lookup yields CDR1 KGHDR and CDR2 SFDVKD. The V end was cut by 3 bases, the J end by 3 bases, with 10 bases between.

The chain joins TRBV5-1 to TRBJ2-5, with D unclear. Trimming left V 4 bases short and J 6 bases short, with 13 bases between. Germline-derived CDR1 and CDR2 are SGHRS and YFSETQ. The CDR3 is 13 amino acids. As DNA, the CDR3 is TGCGCCAGCAGCCTGAGACCCGGCCAGACCCAGTACTTC. It encodes CASSLRPGQTQYF.

This clonotype was counted a few times. The rearrangement links TRBV7-3 to TRBJ2-1; D possibly corresponds to TRBD1 (6 bases). V gave up 2 bases and J gave up 7 bases, with 12 bases separating them. The CDR3 covers 14 residues. Germline loops: CDR1 SGHTA, CDR2 FQGTGA. The CDR3 sequence: CASSLYSRGNEQFF. For the CDR3, the DNA is TGTGCCAGCAGCTTATATTCCAGGGGAAATGAGCAGTTCTTC.

The chain recombines TRBV7-2 with TRBJ2-5; TRBD2 matches 12 bases. V shed 5 bases and J 2 bases; nucleotides not matched to a gene: 6. Germline CDR1 is SGHTA and CDR2 is FQGNSA. CDR3 length: 16 amino acids. This CDR3 reads CASSPQGLAGQETQYF. CDR3 in DNA: TGTGCCAGCAGCCCACAAGGACTAGCGGGGCAAGAGACCCAGTACTTC.

This clonotype showed up just a few times. This rearrangement joins TRBV5-1 to TRBJ2-3; tentatively, D is TRBD1 (6 bases). The germline V gene has CDR1 SGHRS and CDR2 YFSETQ. This CDR3 has 16 amino acids. Trimming shortened V by 4 bases and J by 3 bases, and 18 bases separated the two germline ends. The CDR3 sequence: CASSLPTSTGTDTQYF. In DNA form, the CDR3 reads TGCGCCAGCAGCCTCCCAACCTCTACAGGGACAGATACGCAGTATTTT.

The chain couples TRBV20-1 to TRBJ1-1, with no clear D. Trimming stripped 3 bases from V and 11 bases from J, with 16 bases between. The CDR3 has 12 amino acids. Germline loops: CDR1 DFQATT, CDR2 SNEGSKA (reference sequence). The DNA of the CDR3 is TGCAGTGCTAGTCTCACTACGCCTAAGGCTTTCTTT. This translates into CSASLTTPKAFF.

This clonotype was observed a few times. This chain joins TRBV7-3 and TRBJ2-3, with 12 bases aligning to TRBD2. CDR3 size: 16 residues. The ends lost 5 bases at V and 7 bases at J; junction bases unmatched: 10. Germline CDR1 SGHTA, CDR2 FQGTGA. Written as DNA, the CDR3 is TGTGCCAGCAGCGCGCCTAGCGGGGGGGCCGAAAATACGCAGTATTTT. Translated: CASSAPSGGAENTQYF.

For the CDR3, the DNA is TGTGCCAGCAGCCAAGATCCCGCCCACGGAGGGAGCAACACCATATATTTT. Protein product: CASSQDPAHGGSNTIYF. The chain employs TRBV3-1 and TRBJ1-3; D is ambiguous. Trimming cost V 0 bases and J 7 bases, with 19 bases left between them. In germline, CDR1 is LGHDT, CDR2 YNNKEL (reference sequence). The CDR3 consists of 17 residues.

In its sample, this clonotype was seen many times. The CDR3 is CASSLRSIGYEQYF. CDR3 DNA: TGTGCCAGCAGTTTACGGAGTATCGGTTACGAGCAGTACTTC. The chain joins TRBV12-3 or TRBV12-4 to TRBJ2-7, with unresolved D. V dropped 2 bases and J dropped 4 bases, with 12 bases sitting between them. The CDR3 is 14 residues long.

This clonotype was counted only a few times. This chain links TRBV5-1 with TRBJ2-5, with 9 bases matching TRBD1. CDR3 size: 15 residues. Germline V gene lookup returns CDR1 SGHRS and CDR2 YFSETQ. The J segment lost 5 bases and the V segment lost 2 bases, leaving 7 bases of the junction unmatched. CDR3 region: CASSLGTGLGETQYF. For the CDR3, the DNA is TGCGCCAGCAGCTTAGGGACAGGGTTAGGGGAGACCCAGTACTTC.

In its sample, this clonotype was seen a few times. CDR3 nucleotides: TGTGCCAGCAGCTCCCCGAAGAACGGGGACATTGAGCAGTACTTC. It encodes CASSSPKNGDIEQYF. The chain couples TRBV12-3 or TRBV12-4 to TRBJ2-7, with D possibly TRBD1 on 6 matching bases. Trimming cost V 6 bases and J 7 bases, with 22 bases left between them. The CDR3 runs 15 residues.

This clonotype was detected ten times or more. At one boundary the junction diverges from the germline segment, which might be a read error. The chain couples TRBV5-1 to TRBJ2-5; D gene ambiguous. The CDR3 contains 12 residues. CDR1 is SGHRS, CDR2 YFSETQ, per germline. The CDR3 loop is CASSLDGETQYF. CDR3 coding DNA: TGTGCCAGCAGCTTAGACGGAGAGACCCAGTACTTC.

This clonotype has ten or more counts. This chain connects TRBV7-3 to TRBJ2-1; tentative D call: TRBD2 (6 bases). Trimming took 5 bases from V and 0 from J, leaving 14 bases between them. CDR3 size: 16 residues. Germline lookup yields CDR1 SGHTA and CDR2 FQGTGA. The CDR3 spells CASSPTAGSSYNEQFF. CDR3 bases: TGTGCCAGCAGCCCTACGGCGGGGAGCTCCTACAATGAGCAGTTCTTC.

This clonotype was counted only a few times. The chain carries TRBV2 and TRBJ2-5; D possibly uses TRBD1 or TRBD2 (5 bases each). This CDR3 has 15 amino acids. Trimming took off 6 bases at V and 0 bases at J, with 14 bases between the two ends. Germline lookup yields CDR1 SNHLY and CDR2 FYNNEI. CDR3 bases: TGTGCCAGCAGGGCGGCGTTGGGGGACCAAGAGACCCAGTACTTC. As protein: CASRAALGDQETQYF.

The J gene is TRBJ2-4, the V gene TRBV7-9; 8 nucleotides match TRBD2. CDR1 is SEHNR and CDR2 is FQNEAQ in the germline V gene (reference sequence). The CDR3 runs 14 residues. V lost 6 bases to trimming and J lost 3 bases; unmatched junction nucleotides: 4. The CDR3 region has the DNA TGTGCCAGCAGAGGCAGCGGGGGCAAAAACATTCAGTACTTC. It specifies CASRGSGGKNIQYF.

At least ten counts were recorded for this clonotype. The chain is built from TRBV10-3 and TRBJ2-5; TRBD2 might be the D (6 bases). In germline, CDR1 is ENHRY, CDR2 SYGVKD. The CDR3 is 13 residues long. The V gene lost 2 bases and the J gene lost 4 bases, with 8 bases spanning the gap. CDR3 nucleotide sequence: TGTGCCATCAGTGAGCTAGCGTCAGAGACCCAGTACTTC. Its translation is CAISELASETQYF.

This clonotype was detected only a few times. The chain combines TRBV12-3 or TRBV12-4 with TRBJ1-4, with 8 nucleotides matching TRBD1. The CDR3 contains 14 residues. The V and J ends lost 1 base and 9 bases, in that order; junction bases with no gene match: 4. The CDR3 loop is CASSLGTGIQKLFF. CDR3 nucleotides: TGTGCCAGCAGTTTAGGGACAGGGATCCAAAAACTGTTTTTT.

This clonotype showed up just a few times. The V and J genes are TRBV12-3 or TRBV12-4 and TRBJ2-3, with a weak D call TRBD1 (5 bases). This CDR3 region has 15 residues. V lost 7 bases, J lost 3 bases, and 17 bases lay in between. Here the CDR3 DNA reads TGTGCCAGCACCCTGGACATACTCGTAACAGATACGCAGTATTTT. Amino acids: CASTLDILVTDTQYF.